This TCR beta chain was sequenced for a study of T cell changes during pregnancy in multiple sclerosis. Assay: immunoSEQ multiplex PCR; the TCRdb copy retains only in-frame clones and omits some. The data hold 84,000 or so clones, with about 94% observed a single time. Germline V gene lookup returns CDR1 GTSNPN and CDR2 SVGIG (reference sequence). Trimming took 8 bases from V and 3 from J; bases not matched to a gene: 7. The CDR3 consists of 13 residues. This clonotype originated in a female donor with multiple sclerosis, enrolled in a pregnancy study. The specimen comprised peripheral blood, sampled in the third trimester of pregnancy. The rearrangement joins TRBV30 to TRBJ2-7; 10 nucleotides match TRBD2. The CDR3 region has the DNA TGTGCCGGGACCTCTAGCGGGGGCTACGAGCAGTACTTC. It encodes CAGTSSGGYEQYF.